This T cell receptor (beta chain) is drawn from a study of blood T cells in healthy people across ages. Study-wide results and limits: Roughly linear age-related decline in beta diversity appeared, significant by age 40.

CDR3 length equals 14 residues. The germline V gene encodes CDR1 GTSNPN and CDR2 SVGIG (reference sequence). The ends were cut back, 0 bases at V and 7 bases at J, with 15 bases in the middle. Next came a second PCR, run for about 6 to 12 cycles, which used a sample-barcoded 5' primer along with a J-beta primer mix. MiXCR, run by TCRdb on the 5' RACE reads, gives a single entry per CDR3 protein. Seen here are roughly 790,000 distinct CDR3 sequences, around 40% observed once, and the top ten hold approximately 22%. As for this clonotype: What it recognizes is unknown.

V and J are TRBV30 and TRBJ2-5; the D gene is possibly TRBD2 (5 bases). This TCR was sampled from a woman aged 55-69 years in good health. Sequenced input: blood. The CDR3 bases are TGTGCCTGGAGTGTACTATCCGGGGTTGGGACCCAGTACTTC. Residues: CAWSVLSGVGTQYF.